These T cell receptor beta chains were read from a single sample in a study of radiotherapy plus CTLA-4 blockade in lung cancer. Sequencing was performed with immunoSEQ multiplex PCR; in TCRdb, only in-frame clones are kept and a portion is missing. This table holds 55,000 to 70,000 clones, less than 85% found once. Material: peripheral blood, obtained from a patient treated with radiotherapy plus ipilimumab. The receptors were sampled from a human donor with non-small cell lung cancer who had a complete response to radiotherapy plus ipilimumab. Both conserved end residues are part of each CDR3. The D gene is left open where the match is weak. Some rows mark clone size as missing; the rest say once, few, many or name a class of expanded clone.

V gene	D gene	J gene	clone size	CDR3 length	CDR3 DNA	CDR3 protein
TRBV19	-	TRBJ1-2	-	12	TGTGCCAGCGTACAGGGAGACTATGGCTACACCTTC	CASVQGDYGYTF
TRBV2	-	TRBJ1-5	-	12	TGTGCCAGCAGTGAGGGCCCCCAGCCCCAGCATTTT	CASSEGPQPQHF
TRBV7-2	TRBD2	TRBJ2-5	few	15	TGTGCCAGCAGCCCGGGGACTAGCGGGAGAGAGACCCAGTACTTC	CASSPGTSGRETQYF
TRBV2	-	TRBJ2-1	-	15	TGTGCCAGCAATCTACCCGGGGAGATCGACAATGAGCAGTTCTTC	CASNLPGEIDNEQFF
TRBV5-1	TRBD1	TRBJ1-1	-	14	TGCGCCAGCACCTCGACAGGGTCAGGAACTGAAGCTTTCTTT	CASTSTGSGTEAFF
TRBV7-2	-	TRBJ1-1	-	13	TGTGCCAGCAGCTTCGGGAAGAACACTGAAGCTTTCTTT	CASSFGKNTEAFF
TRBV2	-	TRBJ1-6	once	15	TGTGCCAGCAGTGCAGGGCCCGTGTATAATTCACCCCTCCACTTT	CASSAGPVYNSPLHF
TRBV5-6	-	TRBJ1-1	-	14	TGTGCCAGCAGCCCCCGTGGGCCCGGCGCTGAAGCTTTCTTT	CASSPRGPGAEAFF
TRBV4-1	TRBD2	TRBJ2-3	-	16	TGCGCCAGCAGCCAAGGGGCAGCGGGGGTCACAGATACGCAGTATTTT	CASSQGAAGVTDTQYF
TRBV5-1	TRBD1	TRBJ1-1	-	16	TGCGCCAGCAGCTTGCCCCTGACAGGGGGGAACACTGAAGCTTTCTTT	CASSLPLTGGNTEAFF
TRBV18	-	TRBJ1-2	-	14	TGTGCCAGTCGCTTTGACAGAGTTAACTATGGCTACACCTTC	CASRFDRVNYGYTF